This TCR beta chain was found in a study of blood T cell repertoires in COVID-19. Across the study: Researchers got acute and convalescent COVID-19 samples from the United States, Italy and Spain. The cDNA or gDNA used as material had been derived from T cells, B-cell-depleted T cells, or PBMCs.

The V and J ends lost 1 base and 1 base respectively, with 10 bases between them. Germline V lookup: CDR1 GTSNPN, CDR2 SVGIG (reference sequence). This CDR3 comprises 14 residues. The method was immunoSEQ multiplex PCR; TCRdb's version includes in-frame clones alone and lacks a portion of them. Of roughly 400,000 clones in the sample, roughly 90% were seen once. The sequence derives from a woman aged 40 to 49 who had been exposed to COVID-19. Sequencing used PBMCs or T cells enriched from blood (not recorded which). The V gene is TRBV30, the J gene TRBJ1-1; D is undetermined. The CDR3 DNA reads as TGTGCCTGGAGTGCTGGGCCAGGGAACACTGAAGCTTTCTTT. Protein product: CAWSAGPGNTEAFF.